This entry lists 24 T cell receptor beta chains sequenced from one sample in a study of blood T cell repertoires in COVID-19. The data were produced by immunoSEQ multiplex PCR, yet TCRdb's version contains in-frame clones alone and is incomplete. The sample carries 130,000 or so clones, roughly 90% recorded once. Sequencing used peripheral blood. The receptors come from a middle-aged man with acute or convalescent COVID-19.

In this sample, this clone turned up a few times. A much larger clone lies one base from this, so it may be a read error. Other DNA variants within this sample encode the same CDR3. The CDR3 coding sequence is TGTGCCAGCAGCCCTAGCGGCAACACAGATACGCAGTATTTT. Its translation is CASSPSGNTDTQYF. J is TRBJ2-3 and V is TRBV7-9, with 7 nucleotides matching TRBD2. Germline CDR1 and CDR2: SEHNR and FQNEAQ (reference sequence). The CDR3 contains 14 residues. The V and J ends lost 5 bases and 2 bases, in that order; junction bases with no gene match: 4. Variable domain in full (rest from reference TRBV7-9 and TRBJ2-3): DTGVSQNPRHKITKRGQNVTFRCDPISEHNRLYWYRQTLGQGPEFLTYFQNEAQLEKSRLLSDRFSAERPKGSFSTLEIQRTEQGDSAMYLCASSPSGNTDTQYFGPGTRLTVL.

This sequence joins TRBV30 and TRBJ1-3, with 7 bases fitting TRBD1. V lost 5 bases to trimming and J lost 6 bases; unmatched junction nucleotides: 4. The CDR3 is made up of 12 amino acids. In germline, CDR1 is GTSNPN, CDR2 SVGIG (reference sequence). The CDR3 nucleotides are TGTGCCTGGCGGACAGGTACAAACACCATATATTTT. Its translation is CAWRTGTNTIYF. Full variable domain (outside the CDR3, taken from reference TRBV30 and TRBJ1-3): SQTIHQWPATLVQPVGSPLSLECTVEGTSNPNLYWYRQAAGRGLQLLFYSVGIGQISSEVPQNLSASRPQDRQFILSSKKLLLSDSGFYLCAWRTGTNTIYFGEGSWLTVV.

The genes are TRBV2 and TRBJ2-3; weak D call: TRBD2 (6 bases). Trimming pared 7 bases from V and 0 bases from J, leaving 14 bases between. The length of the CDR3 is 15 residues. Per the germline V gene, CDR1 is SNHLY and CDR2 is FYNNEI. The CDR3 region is CASKGLRGSTDTQYF. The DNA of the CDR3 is TGTGCCAGCAAGGGTTTGCGGGGAAGCACAGATACGCAGTATTTT.

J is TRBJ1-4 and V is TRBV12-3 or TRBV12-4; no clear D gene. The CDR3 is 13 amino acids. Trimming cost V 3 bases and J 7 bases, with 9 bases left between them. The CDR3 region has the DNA TGTGCCAGCAGTTTGGCAGTCAGTGAAAAACTGTTTTTT. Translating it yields CASSLAVSEKLFF.

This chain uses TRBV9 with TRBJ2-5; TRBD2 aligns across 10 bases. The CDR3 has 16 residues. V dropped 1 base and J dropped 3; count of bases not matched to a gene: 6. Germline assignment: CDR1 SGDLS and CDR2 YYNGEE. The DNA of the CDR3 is TGTGCCAGCAGCGTATTGGGCCTAGCGGGAGAAGAGACCCAGTACTTC. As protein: CASSVLGLAGEETQYF.

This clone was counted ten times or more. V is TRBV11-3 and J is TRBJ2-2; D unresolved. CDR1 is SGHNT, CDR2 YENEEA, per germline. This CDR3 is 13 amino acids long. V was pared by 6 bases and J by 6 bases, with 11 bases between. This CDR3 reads CASSKKSSGELFF. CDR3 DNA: TGTGCCAGCAGTAAGAAGAGCTCCGGGGAGCTGTTTTTT. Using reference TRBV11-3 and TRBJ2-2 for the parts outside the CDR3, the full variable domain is EAGVVQSPRYKIIEKKQPVAFWCNPISGHNTLYWYLQNLGQGPELLIRYENEEAVDDSQLPKDRFSAERLKGVDSTLKIQPAELGDSAVYLCASSKKSSGELFFGEGSRLTVL.

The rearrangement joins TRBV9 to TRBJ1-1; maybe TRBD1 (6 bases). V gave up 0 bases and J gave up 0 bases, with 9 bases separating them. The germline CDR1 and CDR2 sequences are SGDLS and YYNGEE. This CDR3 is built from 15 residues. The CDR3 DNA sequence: TGTGCCAGCAGCGTAGTGGACAGAATGAACACTGAAGCTTTCTTT. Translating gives CASSVVDRMNTEAFF.

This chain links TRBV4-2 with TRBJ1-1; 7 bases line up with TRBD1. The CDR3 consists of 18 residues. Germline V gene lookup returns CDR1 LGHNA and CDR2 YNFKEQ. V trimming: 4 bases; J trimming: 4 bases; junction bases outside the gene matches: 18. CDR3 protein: CASSPRAAIQGGFTEAFF. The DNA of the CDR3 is TGTGCCAGCAGCCCGAGGGCCGCTATTCAGGGGGGATTCACTGAAGCTTTCTTT.

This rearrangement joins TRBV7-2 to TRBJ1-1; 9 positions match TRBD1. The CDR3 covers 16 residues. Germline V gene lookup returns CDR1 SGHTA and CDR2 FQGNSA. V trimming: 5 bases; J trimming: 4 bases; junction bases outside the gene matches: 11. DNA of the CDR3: TGTGCCAGCAGCCTAACAGGGGGCTGGTCGGGCACTGAAGCTTTCTTT. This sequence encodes CASSLTGGWSGTEAFF. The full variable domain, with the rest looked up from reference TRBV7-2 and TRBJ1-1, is GAGVSQSPSNKVTEKGKDVELRCDPISGHTALYWYRQSLGQGLEFLIYFQGNSAPDKSGLPSDRFSAERTGGSVSTLTIQRTQQEDSAVYLCASSLTGGWSGTEAFFGQGTRLTVV.

The CDR3 nucleotides are TGTGCCAGCAGCACGAGGGGGCCAGATACGCAGTATTTT. This encodes CASSTRGPDTQYF. The chain employs TRBV21-1 and TRBJ2-3; TRBD1, the D gene given by the table, was not confirmed from the DNA. TRBV21-1 represents a pseudogene. This CDR3 region has 13 residues.

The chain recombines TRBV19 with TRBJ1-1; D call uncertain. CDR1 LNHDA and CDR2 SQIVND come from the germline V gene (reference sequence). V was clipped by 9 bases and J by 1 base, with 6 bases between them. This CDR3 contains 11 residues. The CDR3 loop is CASYRNTEAFF. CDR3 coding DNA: TGTGCCAGCTACAGGAACACTGAAGCTTTCTTT.

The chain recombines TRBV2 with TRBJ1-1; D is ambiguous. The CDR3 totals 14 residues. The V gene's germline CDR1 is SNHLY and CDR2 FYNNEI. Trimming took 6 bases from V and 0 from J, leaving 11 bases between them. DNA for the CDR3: TGTGCCAGCAGGGACTCGTACATGAACACTGAAGCTTTCTTT. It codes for CASRDSYMNTEAFF.

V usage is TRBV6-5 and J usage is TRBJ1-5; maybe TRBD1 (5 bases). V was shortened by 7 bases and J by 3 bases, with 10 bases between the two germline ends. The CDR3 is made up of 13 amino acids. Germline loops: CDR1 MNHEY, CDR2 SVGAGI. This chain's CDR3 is CASNRRLNQPQHF. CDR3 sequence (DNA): TGTGCCAGCAACAGGCGCCTCAATCAGCCCCAGCATTTT.

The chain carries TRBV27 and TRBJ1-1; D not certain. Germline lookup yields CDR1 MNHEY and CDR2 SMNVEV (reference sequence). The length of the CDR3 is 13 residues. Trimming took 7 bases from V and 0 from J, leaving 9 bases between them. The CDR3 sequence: CASKNSMNTEAFF. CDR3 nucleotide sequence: TGTGCCAGCAAGAACAGCATGAACACTGAAGCTTTCTTT.

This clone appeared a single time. The CDR3: CASSHSNYGYTF. CDR3 nucleotides: TGTGCCAGCAGCCACAGCAACTATGGCTACACCTTC. This chain connects TRBV11-2 to TRBJ1-2; D is ambiguous. Germline V CDR1 and CDR2: SGHAT, FQNNGV. The CDR3 has 12 residues. The V end lost 5 bases, the J end lost 2 bases, and 6 bases lay between the germline ends.

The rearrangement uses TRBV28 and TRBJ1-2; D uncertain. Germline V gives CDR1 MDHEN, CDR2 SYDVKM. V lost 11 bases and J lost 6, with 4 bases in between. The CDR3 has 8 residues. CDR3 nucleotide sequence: TGTGCCCCGGATGGCTACACCTTC. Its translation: CAPDGYTF.

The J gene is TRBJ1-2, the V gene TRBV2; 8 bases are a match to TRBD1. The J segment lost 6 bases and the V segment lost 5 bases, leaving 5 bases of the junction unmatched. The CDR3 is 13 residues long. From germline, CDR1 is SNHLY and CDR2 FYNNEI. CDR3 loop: CASSSGGPDGYTF. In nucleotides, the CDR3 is TGTGCCAGCAGTTCAGGGGGCCCGGATGGCTACACCTTC.

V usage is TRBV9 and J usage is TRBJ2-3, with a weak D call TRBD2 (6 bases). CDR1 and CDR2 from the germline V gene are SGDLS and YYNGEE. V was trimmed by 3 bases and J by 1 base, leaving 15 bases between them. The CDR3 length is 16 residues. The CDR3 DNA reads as TGTGCCAGCAGCGACAACCGGGGCGGGGGCACAGATACGCAGTATTTT. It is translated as CASSDNRGGGTDTQYF.

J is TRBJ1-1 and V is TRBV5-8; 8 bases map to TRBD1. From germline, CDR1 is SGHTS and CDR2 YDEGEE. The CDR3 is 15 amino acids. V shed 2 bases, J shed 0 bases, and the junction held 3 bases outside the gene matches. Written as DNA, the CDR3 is TGTGCCAGCAGCTTAGGGGACAGGTTGAACACTGAAGCTTTCTTT. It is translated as CASSLGDRLNTEAFF.

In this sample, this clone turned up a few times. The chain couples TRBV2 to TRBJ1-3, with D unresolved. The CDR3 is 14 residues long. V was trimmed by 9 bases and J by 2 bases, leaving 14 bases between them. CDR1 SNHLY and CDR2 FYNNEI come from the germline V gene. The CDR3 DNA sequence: TGTGCCAGTTACGCCCGGGTAGCTGGAAACACCATATATTTT. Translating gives CASYARVAGNTIYF.

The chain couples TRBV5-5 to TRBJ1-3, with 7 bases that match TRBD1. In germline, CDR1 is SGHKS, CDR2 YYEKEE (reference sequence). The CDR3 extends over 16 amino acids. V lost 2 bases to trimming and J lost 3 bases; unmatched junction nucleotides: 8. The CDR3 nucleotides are TGTGCCAGCAGCTTACTTCACGACAGGGTTGGAAACACCATATATTTT. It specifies CASSLLHDRVGNTIYF.

As DNA, the CDR3 is TGTGCCAGCAGCCCCCCGGGGGAGGTTTGGACTGAAGCTTTCTTT. Translating it yields CASSPPGEVWTEAFF. This chain connects TRBV11-2 to TRBJ1-1; D might be TRBD1 (5 bases). The germline V and J ends were trimmed by 5 bases and 5 bases, with 18 bases remaining between them. Germline V gene data show CDR1 as SGHAT and CDR2 as FQNNGV. The CDR3 sequence is 15 residues long.

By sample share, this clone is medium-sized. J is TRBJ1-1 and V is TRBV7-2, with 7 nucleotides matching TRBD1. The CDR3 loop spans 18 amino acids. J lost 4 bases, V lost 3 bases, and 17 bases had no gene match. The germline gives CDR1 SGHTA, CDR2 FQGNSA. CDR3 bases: TGTGCCAGCAGCTTTTACGGGACAGAGTTTAATTTGGGCACTGAAGCTTTCTTT. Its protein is CASSFYGTEFNLGTEAFF.

CDR3 loop: CASSFRLSYTF. CDR3 bases: TGTGCCAGCAGCTTCCGGTTGAGCTACACCTTC. The chain recombines TRBV7-9 with TRBJ1-2; D not certain. Germline V gives CDR1 SEHNR, CDR2 FQNEAQ (reference sequence). Trimming shortened V by 3 bases and J by 9 bases, and 8 bases separated the two germline ends. The CDR3 sequence is 11 residues long.